These T cell receptor beta chains were read from a single sample in a study of naive and memory T cell subsets. TCRdb re-derived calls from the UMI-ligation and nested PCR reads in MiXCR, one entry per CDR3 protein. The repertoire consists of around 90,000 distinct CDR3 sequences, with roughly 7.3% occurring once and the leading ten covering 1.6%. The specimen was central memory CD4+ T cells from blood. Receptors were obtained from a human donor in good health. Both conserved end residues are part of each CDR3. The D gene is left open where the match is weak. Size is omitted from some rows. Given values are once, few, many or a class for expanded clones.

>.|TRBV7-9|many|20|TRBJ2-7
CASSSRPGHRGARTDYEQYF
TGTGCCAGCAGCTCCCGCCCGGGACACCGTGGGGCCCGGACTGACTACGAGCAGTACTTC
>.|TRBV11-3|.|17|TRBJ2-5
CASSLLYSGTYQETQYF
TGTGCCAGCAGCTTATTGTATTCCGGGACGTACCAAGAGACCCAGTACTTC
>TRBD2|TRBV24-1|.|16|TRBJ2-1
CATSDPIAGGPDQQFF
TGTGCCACCAGTGATCCCATAGCGGGAGGTCCTGATCAGCAGTTCTTC
>TRBD2|TRBV7-2|.|15|TRBJ2-5
CASSYGAGAGETQYF
TGTGCCAGCAGCTACGGAGCGGGAGCCGGTGAGACCCAGTACTTC
>.|TRBV15|.|15|TRBJ2-1
CATSRVANSYNEQFF
TGTGCCACCAGCAGAGTGGCTAACTCCTACAATGAGCAGTTCTTC
>.|TRBV27|.|14|TRBJ2-7
CASSLKYPGDEQYF
TGTGCCAGCAGTTTAAAGTATCCGGGGGACGAGCAGTACTTC
>TRBD2|TRBV4-2|few|16|TRBJ2-5
CASSRSSGGLQETQYF
TGTGCCAGCAGCCGTTCTAGCGGGGGCCTCCAAGAGACCCAGTACTTC
>.|TRBV6-1|few|14|TRBJ2-7
CASRTGGSSYEQYF
TGTGCCAGCAGGACGGGGGGCTCCTCCTACGAGCAGTACTTC
>TRBD1|TRBV27|few|16|TRBJ2-1
CASSLSGDRGNNEQFF
TGTGCCAGCAGTTTATCCGGGGACAGGGGGAACAATGAGCAGTTCTTC
>.|TRBV15|.|14|TRBJ2-7
CATSRVGGSYEQYF
TGTGCCACCAGCAGAGTCGGGGGATCCTACGAGCAGTACTTC
>.|TRBV15|few|15|TRBJ1-5
CATSSGGANNQPQHF
TGTGCCACCAGCAGTGGAGGGGCGAACAATCAGCCCCAGCATTTT
>.|TRBV18|many|13|TRBJ1-5
CASSRGGNQPQHF
TGTGCCAGCTCACGGGGGGGTAATCAGCCCCAGCATTTT
>.|TRBV5-1|many|16|TRBJ2-1
CASSLGGGVRDNEQFF
TGCGCCAGCAGCCTAGGGGGCGGGGTCCGTGACAATGAGCAGTTCTTC
>.|TRBV4-3|.|15|TRBJ1-2
CASSQARGGDYGYTF
TGCGCCAGCAGCCAAGCTCGGGGGGGAGACTATGGCTACACCTTC